The clone carrying this TCR beta chain was picked up a small number of times. The V and J ends lost 6 bases and 5 bases respectively, with 10 bases between them. Germline V gene data show CDR1 as KGHSH and CDR2 as LQKENI. CDR3 length: 12 amino acids. Time point defined: blood at routine non-recurrence follow-up after resection. This entry is derived from a study of spatial heterogeneity in lung cancer. Study as a whole: The donor population consisted of roughly 70 patients with untreated, early-stage non-small cell lung cancer. When available, follow-up PBMC samples taken a median of around 25 months after resection were sequenced. The study consistently detected more beta-chain than alpha-chain sequences.

Each CDR3 protein gets one entry after TCRdb re-called the 5' RACE reads with MiXCR. The sample carries roughly 99,000 distinct CDR3 sequences, less than 20% recorded once. The V call is TRBV18, the J call TRBJ1-2; no definite D call. The receptor was isolated from a male donor with early-stage non-small cell lung cancer. Source: PBMCs, taken at follow-up. CDR3 in DNA: TGTGCCAGCTCCTCCGAAAGTTATGGCTACACCTTC. It translates to CASSSESYGYTF.